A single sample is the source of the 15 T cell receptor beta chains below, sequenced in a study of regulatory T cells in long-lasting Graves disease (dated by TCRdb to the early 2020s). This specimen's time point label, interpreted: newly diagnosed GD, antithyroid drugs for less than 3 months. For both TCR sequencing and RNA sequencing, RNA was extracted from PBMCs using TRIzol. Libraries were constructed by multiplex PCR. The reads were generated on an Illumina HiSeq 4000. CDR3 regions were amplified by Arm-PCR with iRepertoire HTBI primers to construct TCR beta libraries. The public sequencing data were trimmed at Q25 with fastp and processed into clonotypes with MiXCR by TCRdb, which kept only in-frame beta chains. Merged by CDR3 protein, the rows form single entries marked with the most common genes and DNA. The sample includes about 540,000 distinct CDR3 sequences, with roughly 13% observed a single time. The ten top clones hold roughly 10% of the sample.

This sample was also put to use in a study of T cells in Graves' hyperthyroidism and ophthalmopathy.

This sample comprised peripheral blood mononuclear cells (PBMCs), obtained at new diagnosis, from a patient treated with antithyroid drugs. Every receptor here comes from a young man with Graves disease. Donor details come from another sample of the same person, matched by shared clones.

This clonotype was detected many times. DNA for the CDR3: TGCGCCAGCAGCTCAGCGGGAGCGTACGAGCAGTACTTC. Its translation: CASSSAGAYEQYF. The chain recombines TRBV5-1 with TRBJ2-7, with TRBD2 matching 8 bases. The V gene end was trimmed by 3 bases and the J gene end by 4 bases; junction bases not matched to a gene: 3. The CDR3 consists of 13 residues. The germline V gene has CDR1 SGHRS and CDR2 YFSETQ.

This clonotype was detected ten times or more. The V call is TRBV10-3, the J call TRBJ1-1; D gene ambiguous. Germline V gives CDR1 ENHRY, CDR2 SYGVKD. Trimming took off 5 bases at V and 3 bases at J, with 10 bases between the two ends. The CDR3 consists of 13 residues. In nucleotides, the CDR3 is TGTGCCATCAGTCGATCGACGGACACTGAAGCTTTCTTT. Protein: CAISRSTDTEAFF.

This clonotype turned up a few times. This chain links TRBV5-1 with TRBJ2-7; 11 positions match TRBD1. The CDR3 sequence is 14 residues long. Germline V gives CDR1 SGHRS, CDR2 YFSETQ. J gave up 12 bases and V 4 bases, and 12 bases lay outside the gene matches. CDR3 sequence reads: CASSPSGTGGTAYF. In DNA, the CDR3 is TGCGCCAGCAGCCCTTCCGGGACAGGGGGAACGGCGTACTTC.

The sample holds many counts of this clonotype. For the CDR3, the DNA is TGTGCCGCAATAGCGGGGGAGGTGACCGGGGAGCTGTTTTTT. Protein sequence: CAAIAGEVTGELFF. V usage is TRBV6-1 and J usage is TRBJ2-2; 9 nucleotides match TRBD2. CDR1 MNHNS and CDR2 SASEGT come from the germline V gene. This CDR3 comprises 14 residues. V lost 11 bases and J lost 5; bases outside the gene matches: 9.

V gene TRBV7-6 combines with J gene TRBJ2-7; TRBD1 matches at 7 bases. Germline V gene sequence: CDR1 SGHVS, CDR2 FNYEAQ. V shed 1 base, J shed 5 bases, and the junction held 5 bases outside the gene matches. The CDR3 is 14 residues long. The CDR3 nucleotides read TGTGCCAGCAGCTTAGAGACAGGGAGTCACGAGCAGTACTTC. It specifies CASSLETGSHEQYF.

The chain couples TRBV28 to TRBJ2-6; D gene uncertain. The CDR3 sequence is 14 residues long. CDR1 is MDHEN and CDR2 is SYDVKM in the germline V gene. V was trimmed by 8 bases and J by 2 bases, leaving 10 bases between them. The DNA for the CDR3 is TGTGCCAGCTCCTCCCCGGCTGGGGCCAACGTCCTGACTTTC. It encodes CASSSPAGANVLTF.

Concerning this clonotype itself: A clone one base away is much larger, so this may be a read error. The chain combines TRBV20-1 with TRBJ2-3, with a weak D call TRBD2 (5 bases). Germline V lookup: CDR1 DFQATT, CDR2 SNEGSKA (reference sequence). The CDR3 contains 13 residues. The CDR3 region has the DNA TGCAGAGTCGGAGAAGGAGGAACAGATACGCAGGATTTT. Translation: CRVGEGGTDTQDF.

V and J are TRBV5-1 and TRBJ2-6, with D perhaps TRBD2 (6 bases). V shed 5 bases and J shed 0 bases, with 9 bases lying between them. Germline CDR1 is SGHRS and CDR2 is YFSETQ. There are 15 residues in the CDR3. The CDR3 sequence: CASRMGGSGANVLTF. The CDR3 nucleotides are TGCGCCAGCAGGATGGGGGGCTCTGGGGCCAACGTCCTGACTTTC.

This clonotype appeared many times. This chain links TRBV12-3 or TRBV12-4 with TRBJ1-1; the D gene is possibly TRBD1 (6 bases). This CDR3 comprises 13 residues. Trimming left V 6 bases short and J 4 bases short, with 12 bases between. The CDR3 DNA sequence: TGTGCCAGCAGCCCGGGACACACCACTGAAGCTTTCTTT. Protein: CASSPGHTTEAFF.

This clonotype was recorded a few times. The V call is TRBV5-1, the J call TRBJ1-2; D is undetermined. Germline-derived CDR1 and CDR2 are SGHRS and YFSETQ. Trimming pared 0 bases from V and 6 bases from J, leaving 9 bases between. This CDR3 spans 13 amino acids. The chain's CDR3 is CASSLEMRNGYTF. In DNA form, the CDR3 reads TGCGCCAGCAGCTTGGAGATGCGTAATGGCTACACCTTC.

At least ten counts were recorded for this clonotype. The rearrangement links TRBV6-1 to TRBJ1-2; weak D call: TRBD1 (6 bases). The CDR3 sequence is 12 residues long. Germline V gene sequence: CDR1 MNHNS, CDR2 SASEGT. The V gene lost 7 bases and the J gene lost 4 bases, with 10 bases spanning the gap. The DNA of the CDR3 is TGTGCCAGCAAGATGGACAGCTATGGCTACACCTTC. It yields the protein CASKMDSYGYTF.

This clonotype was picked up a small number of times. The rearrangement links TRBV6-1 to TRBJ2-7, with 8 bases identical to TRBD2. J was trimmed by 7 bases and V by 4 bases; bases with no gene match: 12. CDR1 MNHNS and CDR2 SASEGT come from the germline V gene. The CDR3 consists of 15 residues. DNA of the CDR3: TGTGCCAGCAGTGGCGGACTAGCCCTTCCCTGGGAGCAGTACTTC. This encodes CASSGGLALPWEQYF.

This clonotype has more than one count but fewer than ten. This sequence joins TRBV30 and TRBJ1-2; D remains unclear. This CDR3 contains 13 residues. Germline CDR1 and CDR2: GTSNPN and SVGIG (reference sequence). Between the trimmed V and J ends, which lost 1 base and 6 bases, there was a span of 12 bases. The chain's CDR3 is CAWSERGLDGYTF. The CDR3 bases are TGTGCCTGGAGTGAGCGTGGGCTGGATGGCTACACCTTC.

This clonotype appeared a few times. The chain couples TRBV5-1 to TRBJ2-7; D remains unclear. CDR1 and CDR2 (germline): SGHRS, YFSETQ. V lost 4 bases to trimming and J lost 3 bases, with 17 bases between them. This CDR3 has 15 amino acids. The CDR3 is CASSEHPQTNYEQYF. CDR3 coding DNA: TGCGCCAGCAGCGAACATCCACAGACCAACTACGAGCAGTACTTC.

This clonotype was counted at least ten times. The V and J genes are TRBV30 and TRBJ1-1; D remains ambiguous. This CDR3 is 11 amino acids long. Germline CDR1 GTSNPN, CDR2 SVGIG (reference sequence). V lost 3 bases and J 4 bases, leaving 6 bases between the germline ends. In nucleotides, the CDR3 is TGTGCCTGGAGAGCAGGCACTGAAGCTTTCTTT. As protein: CAWRAGTEAFF.